Sequencing of this T cell receptor (beta chain) was carried out in a study of T cells expressing NK-cell markers. Study details: With respect to HCMV, seven of the eight sequenced donors were seropositive, and one was seronegative.

The CDR3 is made up of 14 amino acids. CDR1 SEHNR and CDR2 FQNEAQ come from the germline V gene (reference sequence). With the 5' RACE reads reprocessed, TCRdb shows one record per CDR3 protein and no DNA. Its table lists 250,000 to 300,000 distinct CDR3 sequences. The V gene is TRBV7-9, the J gene TRBJ2-5; there is no DNA to check the TCRdb D call of TRBD2. The sequence derives from a woman between 18 and 69 years old in good health. The sequenced material came from blood T cells: a sorted CD56 or NKG2C T cell subset, CD4+ or CD8+ T cells, or bulk PBMC T cells (not recorded which). CDR3 sequence reads: CASSRTSSQETQYF.